This is a list of T cell receptor beta chains from one sample in a study of T cells in Graves' hyperthyroidism and ophthalmopathy. Each CDR3 protein gets one entry after TCRdb re-called the multiplex PCR reads with MiXCR. This table has 92,000 or so distinct CDR3 sequences, under 65% appearing once. The specimen was blood. The source of these receptors is a middle-aged woman with Graves' hyperthyroidism. CDR3s include the opening cysteine and the closing phenylalanine or tryptophan. A D gene is named only where the DNA matches it firmly. For some rows the clone size is stated as once, few or many, or as a class when expanded; others skip it.

clone_size,d_call,cdr3_length,v_call,j_call,cdr3_nt,cdr3_aa
many,NA,12,TRBV20-1,TRBJ2-5,TGCAGTGAGAGTAAGGCGTACGAGACCCAGTACTTC,CSESKAYETQYF
NA,TRBD1,15,TRBV7-9,TRBJ1-1,TGTGCCAGCAGCTTTCCCGGGACAGGGAACACTGAAGCTTTCTTT,CASSFPGTGNTEAFF
NA,TRBD1,18,TRBV7-9,TRBJ1-5,TGTGCCAGCAGCTTGGAGCCTTCCGGGACAGGGGGCGGACAGCCCCAGCATTTT,CASSLEPSGTGGGQPQHF
NA,NA,17,TRBV2,TRBJ2-6,TGTGCCAGCAGTGCAGGGGTCTTCCTCGGTGGGGCCAACGTCCTGACTTTC,CASSAGVFLGGANVLTF
NA,NA,14,TRBV7-9,TRBJ1-1,TGTGCCAGCAGCTTAACGGGGGGAGACACTGAAGCTTTCTTT,CASSLTGGDTEAFF
NA,TRBD1,14,TRBV29-1,TRBJ1-2,TGCAGCGTTCCGGGACAGGGGATCGACTATGGCTACACCTTC,CSVPGQGIDYGYTF
many,NA,14,TRBV5-1,TRBJ2-5,TGCGCCAGCAGCCTGCGGATTAGGCAAGAGACCCAGTACTTC,CASSLRIRQETQYF
once,NA,17,TRBV7-9,TRBJ2-5,TGTGCCAGCAGCTCCTCCGGGGGGCCTCCATTCCAAGAGACCCAGTACTTC,CASSSSGGPPFQETQYF
NA,NA,12,TRBV6-1,TRBJ2-7,TGTGCCGCAGGGCCATCGACCTACGAGCAGTACTTC,CAAGPSTYEQYF
few,NA,17,TRBV5-1,TRBJ2-2,TGCGCCAGCAGTAAACTCCAGGGAAAAGCGAACACCGGGGAGCTGTTTTTT,CASSKLQGKANTGELFF
many,NA,13,TRBV5-5,TRBJ1-5,TGTGCCAGCAGCTTCATAGGCAATCAGCCCCAGCATTTT,CASSFIGNQPQHF
NA,NA,12,TRBV20-1,TRBJ1-1,TGCAGTGCTAGAGGCCAGGGGCAGAGGGCTTTCTTT,CSARGQGQRAFF
NA,TRBD2,18,TRBV7-9,TRBJ2-5,TGTGCCAGCAACCCCCTCGGCCTAGCGGGAGAACCCCGGGAGACCCAGTACTTC,CASNPLGLAGEPRETQYF
NA,NA,11,TRBV29-1,TRBJ1-1,TGCAGCCAGACACTAAACACTGAAGCTTTCTTT,CSQTLNTEAFF
many,NA,13,TRBV28,TRBJ2-5,TGTGCCAGCAGTTTAGGGGGGCAAGAGACCCAGTACTTC,CASSLGGQETQYF
many,NA,15,TRBV6-6,TRBJ2-5,TGTGCCAGCAGTTACTCAGGGGGTTCCGCGGAGACCCAGTACTTC,CASSYSGGSAETQYF
NA,NA,13,TRBV2,TRBJ1-4,TGTGCCAGCCGGAAGAGCGGGGAGGAAAAACTGTTTTTT,CASRKSGEEKLFF
once,TRBD1,17,TRBV9,TRBJ1-6,TGTGCCAGCAGAGGTGAAGGGGGGGACAGCCCAAATTCACCCCTCCACTTT,CASRGEGGDSPNSPLHF
many,TRBD2,15,TRBV20-1,TRBJ2-7,TGCAGTGCCGCGTCCACTAGCGGGAGCTCCTACGAGCAGTACTTC,CSAASTSGSSYEQYF
NA,NA,12,TRBV7-8,TRBJ2-2,TGTGCCAGCAGCCCAGTAGGGGGGGAGCTGTTTTTT,CASSPVGGELFF
NA,TRBD1,16,TRBV12-3/TRBV12-4,TRBJ1-5,TGTGCCAGCAGCTCAGGGGGGCCGTGGAGCAATCAGCCCCAGCATTTT,CASSSGGPWSNQPQHF
NA,NA,16,TRBV14,TRBJ2-7,TGTGCCAGCAGCCAAGATTCGGGGCTAACGGGAGTCGTGCAGTACTTC,CASSQDSGLTGVVQYF
NA,NA,14,TRBV10-3,TRBJ1-1,TGTGCCATCAGTGAGGGGGGGGGAAACACTGAAGCTTTCTTT,CAISEGGGNTEAFF
many,TRBD1,14,TRBV19,TRBJ1-5,TGTGCCAGTACCAAGGGACAGGGAAATCAGCCCCAGCATTTT,CASTKGQGNQPQHF
NA,NA,14,TRBV19,TRBJ1-2,TGTGCCAGTAGTATCCAGGGTGCTAACTATGGCTACACCTTC,CASSIQGANYGYTF
many,NA,11,TRBV7-9,TRBJ2-5,TGTGCCAGCAGCTTAGCTGGGACCCAGTACTTC,CASSLAGTQYF
many,TRBD1,11,TRBV12-3/TRBV12-4,TRBJ1-2,TGTGCCAGCACCCGGACAGGGCGGGACACCTTC,CASTRTGRDTF
NA,NA,13,TRBV6-6,TRBJ1-5,TGTGCCAGCAGTAGCACTGGCAATCAGCCCCAGCATTTT,CASSSTGNQPQHF
many,TRBD1,13,TRBV6-5,TRBJ2-7,TGTGCCAGCATGACAGGGGGAATCAACGAGCAGTACTTC,CASMTGGINEQYF
few,NA,13,TRBV7-6,TRBJ1-1,TGTGCCAGCAGTTCCGACGGCTCCACTGAAGCTTTCTTT,CASSSDGSTEAFF
NA,TRBD1,17,TRBV7-2,TRBJ2-7,TGTGCCAGCAGCCCAGATCGGACAGGGGGCAGTGTAGGCGAGCAGTACTTC,CASSPDRTGGSVGEQYF
many,TRBD2,13,TRBV19,TRBJ2-7,TGTGCCATCTCCAGCGGGACGGAGGACGAGCAGTACTTC,CAISSGTEDEQYF
NA,TRBD1,13,TRBV10-3,TRBJ1-2,TGTGCCATCAGTAGACAGGGTTACTATGGCTACACCTTC,CAISRQGYYGYTF
many,NA,14,TRBV7-2,TRBJ1-1,TGTGCCAGCAGCTTAGTTTCGGTGAACACTGAAGCTTTCTTT,CASSLVSVNTEAFF
NA,NA,14,TRBV25-1,TRBJ1-1,TGTGCCAGCAGGGCGGAGGGGGGAAACACTGAAGCTTTCTTT,CASRAEGGNTEAFF
many,NA,16,TRBV14,TRBJ1-2,TGTGCCAGCAGCTCAACCGGGACGCACTTTTACTATGGCTACACCTTC,CASSSTGTHFYYGYTF
once,TRBD1,15,TRBV5-4,TRBJ2-5,TGTGCCTGGAGGCCGGGACAGGGGGCATGGGAGACCCAGTACTTC,CAWRPGQGAWETQYF
once,TRBD1,15,TRBV20-1,TRBJ1-2,TGCAGTGCTAGACACAGGGGGCTTGGAAACTATGGCTACACCTTC,CSARHRGLGNYGYTF
many,NA,12,TRBV29-1,TRBJ1-2,TGCAGCGCCCGGACGGACGTCTATGGCTACACCTTC,CSARTDVYGYTF
NA,NA,14,TRBV29-1,TRBJ1-2,TGCAGCAAGGGGGACTCCAGAAACAACTATGGCTACACCTTC,CSKGDSRNNYGYTF
many,TRBD1,14,TRBV29-1,TRBJ1-1,TGCAGCGCTTCGACAGGGTCGACGAACACTGAAGCTTTCTTT,CSASTGSTNTEAFF
NA,NA,13,TRBV7-2,TRBJ2-7,TGTGCCAGCAGCTTAGGGGACGAGGACGAGCAGTACTTC,CASSLGDEDEQYF
NA,NA,14,TRBV10-2,TRBJ2-7,TGCGCCAGCAGTGAGTGGGCAGGGAACTACGAGCAGTACTTC,CASSEWAGNYEQYF
NA,NA,13,TRBV10-3,TRBJ1-1,TGTGCCATCAGTGACCTATCGAACACTGAAGCTTTCTTT,CAISDLSNTEAFF
NA,NA,12,TRBV5-4,TRBJ2-7,TGTGCCTGGGGGCCGGCCGGGGGCGAGCAGTACTTC,CAWGPAGGEQYF
few,TRBD2,15,TRBV9,TRBJ2-3,TGTGCCAGCAGCGGAGGGACTAGCGGGAGAAATACGCAGTATTTT,CASSGGTSGRNTQYF
NA,TRBD1,15,TRBV6-5,TRBJ2-3,TGTGCCAGCAGCTGGACAGGGGAGGGCACAGATACGCAGTATTTT,CASSWTGEGTDTQYF
NA,NA,15,TRBV25-1,TRBJ1-5,TGTGCCAGCTCTAGCTCACAGGGTAGCAATCAGCCCCAGCATTTT,CASSSSQGSNQPQHF
NA,TRBD1,14,TRBV7-9,TRBJ1-1,TGTGCCGGCAGCTCGACAGGGAGGAACACTGAAGCTTCCTTT,CAGSSTGRNTEASF
few,TRBD2,16,TRBV4-1,TRBJ2-7,TGCGCCAGCAGCCATCAACTAAGCGGGAGTTTAAACGAGCAGTACTTC,CASSHQLSGSLNEQYF
many,NA,14,TRBV7-3,TRBJ2-2,TGTGCCAGCAGATGGGACTTAAACACCGGGGAGCTGTTTTTT,CASRWDLNTGELFF